This T cell receptor beta chain came from a study of blood T cell repertoires in COVID-19. Study summary: Samples came from the United States, Italy and Spain, spanning acute and convalescent COVID-19. T cells, B-cell-depleted T cells, or PBMCs provided the cDNA or gDNA that served as material.

While infection was still active, Seattle patients were enrolled and then followed longitudinally. The CDR3 extends over 15 amino acids. V was pared by 4 bases and J by 8 bases, with 9 bases of the junction left unmatched. The germline V gene has CDR1 KGHDR and CDR2 SFDVKD. Libraries were prepared by immunoSEQ multiplex PCR; TCRdb keeps only in-frame clonotypes and omits some of them. The table records 300,000 to 400,000 clones, around nine tenths of them present only once. The TCR sequence derives from a woman aged 65 to 85 with COVID-19, enrolled during active disease. The sample taken for sequencing was peripheral blood. The chain is built from TRBV24-1 and TRBJ1-2; 10 positions agree with TRBD1. CDR3 amino acids: CATSDSSGTGVGYTF. Here the CDR3 DNA reads TGTGCCACCAGTGACTCGTCCGGGACAGGGGTCGGCTACACCTTC.